This T cell receptor (beta chain) was captured by sequencing in a study of PD-1 blockade in classical Hodgkin lymphoma. Study background: Nivolumab dosing for patients was 3 mg/kg, administered intravenously every 2 weeks. Study-wide findings and caveats: Newly diagnosed patients reportedly had lower baseline TCR diversity than healthy donors. Those achieving complete response showed baseline diversity like newly diagnosed patients.

The patients all showed relapse after autologous stem cell transplantation, while their brentuximab vedotin exposure varied. Concerning this clone: The antigen is not known.

This table comes from immunoSEQ multiplex PCR, and its TCRdb copy is limited to in-frame clones, with some not included. The sample holds some 18,000 clones; 80% to 85% are singletons and the top ten take 24%. The germline gives CDR1 SGHAT, CDR2 FQNNGV. The CDR3 is 12 amino acids. Between the trimmed V and J ends, which lost 6 bases and 2 bases, there was a span of 8 bases. The origin of this receptor is a human donor with classical Hodgkin lymphoma. The V and J genes are TRBV11-2 and TRBJ2-7; D gene ambiguous. This specimen consisted of peripheral blood mononuclear cells (PBMCs), obtained at baseline. CDR3 amino acids: CASSSGTYEQYF. The CDR3 nucleotides read TGTGCCAGCAGTTCAGGTACCTACGAGCAGTACTTC.